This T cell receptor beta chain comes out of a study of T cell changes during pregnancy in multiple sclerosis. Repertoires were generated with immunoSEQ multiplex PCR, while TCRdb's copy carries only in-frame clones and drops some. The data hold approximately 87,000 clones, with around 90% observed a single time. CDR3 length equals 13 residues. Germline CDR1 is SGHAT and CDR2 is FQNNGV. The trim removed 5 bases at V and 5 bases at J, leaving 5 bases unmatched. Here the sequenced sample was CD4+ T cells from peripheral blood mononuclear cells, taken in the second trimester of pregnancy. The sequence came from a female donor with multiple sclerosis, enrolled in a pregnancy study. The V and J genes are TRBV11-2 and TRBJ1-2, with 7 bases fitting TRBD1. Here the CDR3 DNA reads TGTGCCAGCAGCCAACCGGGACAGTATGGCTACACCTTC. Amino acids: CASSQPGQYGYTF.